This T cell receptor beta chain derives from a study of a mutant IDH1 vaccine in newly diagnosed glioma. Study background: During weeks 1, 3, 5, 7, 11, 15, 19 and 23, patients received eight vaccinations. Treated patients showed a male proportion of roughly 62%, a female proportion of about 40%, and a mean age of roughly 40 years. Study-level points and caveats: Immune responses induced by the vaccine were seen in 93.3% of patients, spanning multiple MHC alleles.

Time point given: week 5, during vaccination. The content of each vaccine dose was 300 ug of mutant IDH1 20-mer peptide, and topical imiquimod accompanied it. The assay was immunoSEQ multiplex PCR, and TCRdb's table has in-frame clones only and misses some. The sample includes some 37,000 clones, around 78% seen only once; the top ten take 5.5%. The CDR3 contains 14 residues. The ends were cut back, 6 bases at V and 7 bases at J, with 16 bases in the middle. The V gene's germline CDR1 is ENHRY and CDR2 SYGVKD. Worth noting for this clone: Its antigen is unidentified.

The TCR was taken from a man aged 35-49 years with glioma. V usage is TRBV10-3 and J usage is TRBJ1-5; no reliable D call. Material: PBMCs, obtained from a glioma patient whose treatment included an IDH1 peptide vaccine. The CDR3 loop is CAISANEGGQPQHF. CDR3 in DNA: TGTGCCATCAGCGCTAACGAGGGCGGGCAGCCCCAGCATTTT.